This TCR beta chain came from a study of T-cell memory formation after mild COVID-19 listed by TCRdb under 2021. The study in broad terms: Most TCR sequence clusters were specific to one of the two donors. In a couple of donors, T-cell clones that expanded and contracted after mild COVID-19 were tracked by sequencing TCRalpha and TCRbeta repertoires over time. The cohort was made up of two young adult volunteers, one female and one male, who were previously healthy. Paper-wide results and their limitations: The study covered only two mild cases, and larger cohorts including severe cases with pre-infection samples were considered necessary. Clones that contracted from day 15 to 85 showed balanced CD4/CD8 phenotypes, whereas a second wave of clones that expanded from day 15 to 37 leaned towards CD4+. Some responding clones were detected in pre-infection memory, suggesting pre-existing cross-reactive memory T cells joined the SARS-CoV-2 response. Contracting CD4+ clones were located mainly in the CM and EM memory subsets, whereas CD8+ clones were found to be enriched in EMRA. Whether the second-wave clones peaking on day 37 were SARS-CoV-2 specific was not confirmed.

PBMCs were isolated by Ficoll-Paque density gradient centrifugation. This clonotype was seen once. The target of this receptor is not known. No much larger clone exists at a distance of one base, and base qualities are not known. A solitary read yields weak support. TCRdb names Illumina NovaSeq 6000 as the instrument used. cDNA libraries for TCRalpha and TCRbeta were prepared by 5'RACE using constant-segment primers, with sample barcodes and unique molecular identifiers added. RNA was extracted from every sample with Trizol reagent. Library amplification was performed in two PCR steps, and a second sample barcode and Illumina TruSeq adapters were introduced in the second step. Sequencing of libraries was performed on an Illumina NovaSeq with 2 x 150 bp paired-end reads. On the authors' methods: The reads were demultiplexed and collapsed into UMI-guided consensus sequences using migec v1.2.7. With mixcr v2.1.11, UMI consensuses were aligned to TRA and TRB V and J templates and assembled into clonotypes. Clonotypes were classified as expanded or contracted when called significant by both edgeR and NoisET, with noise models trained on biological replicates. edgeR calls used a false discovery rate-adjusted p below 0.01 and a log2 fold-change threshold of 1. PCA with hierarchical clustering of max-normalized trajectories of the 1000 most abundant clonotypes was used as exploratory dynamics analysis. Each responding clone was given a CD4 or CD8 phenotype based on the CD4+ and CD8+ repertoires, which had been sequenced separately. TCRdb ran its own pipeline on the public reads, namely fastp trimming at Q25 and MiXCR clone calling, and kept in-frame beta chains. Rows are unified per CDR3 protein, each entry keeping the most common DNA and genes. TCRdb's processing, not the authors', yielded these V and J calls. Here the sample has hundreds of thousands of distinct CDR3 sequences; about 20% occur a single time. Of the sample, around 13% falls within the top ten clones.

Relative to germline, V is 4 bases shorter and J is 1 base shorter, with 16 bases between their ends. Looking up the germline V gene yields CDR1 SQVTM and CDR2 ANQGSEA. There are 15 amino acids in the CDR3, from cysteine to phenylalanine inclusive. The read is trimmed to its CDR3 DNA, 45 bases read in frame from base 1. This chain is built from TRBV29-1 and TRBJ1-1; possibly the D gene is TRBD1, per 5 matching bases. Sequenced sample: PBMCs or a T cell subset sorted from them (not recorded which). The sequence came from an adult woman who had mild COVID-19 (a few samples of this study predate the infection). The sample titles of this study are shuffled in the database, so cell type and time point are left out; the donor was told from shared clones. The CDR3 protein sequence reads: CSVGLSGRGNTEAFF. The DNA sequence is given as TGCAGCGTTGGGCTCTCGGGAAGGGGGAACACTGAAGCTTTCTTT.